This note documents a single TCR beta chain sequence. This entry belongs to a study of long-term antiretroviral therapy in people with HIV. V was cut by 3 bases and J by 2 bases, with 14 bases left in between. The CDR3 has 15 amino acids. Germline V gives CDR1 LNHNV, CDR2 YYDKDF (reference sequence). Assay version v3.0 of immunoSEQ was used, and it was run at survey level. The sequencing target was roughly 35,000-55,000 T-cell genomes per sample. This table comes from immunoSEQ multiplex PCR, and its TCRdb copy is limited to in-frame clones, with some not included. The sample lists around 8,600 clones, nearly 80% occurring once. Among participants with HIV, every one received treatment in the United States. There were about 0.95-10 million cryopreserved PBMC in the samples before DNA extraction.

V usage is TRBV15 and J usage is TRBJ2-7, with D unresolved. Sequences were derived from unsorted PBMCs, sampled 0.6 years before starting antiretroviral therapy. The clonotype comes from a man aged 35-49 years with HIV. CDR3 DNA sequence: TGTGCCACCAGCAGTGCATGGGGTCCGGCCTACGAGCAGTACTTC. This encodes CATSSAWGPAYEQYF.